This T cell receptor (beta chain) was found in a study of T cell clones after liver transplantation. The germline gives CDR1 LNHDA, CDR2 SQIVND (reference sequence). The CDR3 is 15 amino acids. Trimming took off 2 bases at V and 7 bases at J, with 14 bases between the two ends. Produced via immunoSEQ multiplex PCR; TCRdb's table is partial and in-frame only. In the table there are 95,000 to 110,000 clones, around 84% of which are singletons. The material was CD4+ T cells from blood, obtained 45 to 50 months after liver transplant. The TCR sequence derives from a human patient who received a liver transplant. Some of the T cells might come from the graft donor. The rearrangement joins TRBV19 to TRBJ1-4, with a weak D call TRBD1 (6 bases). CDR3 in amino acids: CASSITTGQFEKLFF. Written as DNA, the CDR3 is TGTGCCAGTAGTATAACAACCGGACAGTTTGAAAAACTGTTTTTT.